A single sample gave rise to the 21 T cell receptor beta chains below, sequenced in a study of blood T cell repertoires in COVID-19 (dated by TCRdb to the early 2020s). The method behind the library was the immunoSEQ multiplex PCR assay. This is the immuneACCESS table as TCRdb keeps it, with only in-frame sequences that have V and J called. A part of the clones is gone; compared with another copy, unresolved V genes explain less than half, and the rest is unexplained. This sample is represented by 75,000 to 100,000 clones; about 90% of them were singletons. Approximately 8% of the sample rests with the top ten. The sequenced material came from peripheral blood. The receptors stem from a human donor with acute or convalescent COVID-19. The donor label of this sample is uncertain.

The rearrangement links TRBV11-2 to TRBJ2-2, with TRBD1 identical over 8 bases. Germline CDR1 is SGHAT and CDR2 is FQNNGV. The CDR3 has 15 residues. J was trimmed by 7 bases and V by 4 bases; bases with no gene match: 8. DNA for the CDR3: TGTGCCAGCAGCTACTCGACAGGGGTCGTCGGGGAGCTGTTTTTT. Protein product: CASSYSTGVVGELFF.

This clone was found a few times. Mismatch with germline at one junction end may stem from a read error. The rearrangement uses TRBV5-1 and TRBJ1-2; 8 bases are shared with TRBD1. Looked up from germline, CDR1 is SGHRS and CDR2 is YFSETQ. The CDR3 runs 12 residues. In DNA, the CDR3 is TGCGCCAGCAGCCAACCAGGGGGCGATCAGAACTTC. This sequence encodes CASSQPGGDQNF.

This clone is a singleton in its sample. The V gene is TRBV30, the J gene TRBJ1-6; a possible D gene is TRBD1 (6 bases). V lost 1 base, J lost 5 bases, and 6 bases lay in between. CDR3 length equals 13 residues. The germline gives CDR1 GTSNPN, CDR2 SVGIG (reference sequence). DNA of the CDR3: TGTGCCTGGAGTGGACAGGATAATTCACCCCTCCACTTT. Protein sequence: CAWSGQDNSPLHF.

CDR3 protein: CASSRTGPITEAFF. The DNA for the CDR3 is TGCGCCAGCAGCCGGACAGGGCCGATCACTGAAGCTTTCTTT. The chain links TRBV10-2 to TRBJ1-1; 8 bases fit TRBD1. J gave up 4 bases and V 6 bases, and 7 bases lay outside the gene matches. This CDR3 is 14 amino acids long. Germline V lookup: CDR1 WSHSY, CDR2 SAAADI.

The genes are TRBV5-4 and TRBJ2-3; tentative D call: TRBD2 (6 bases). V was cut by 4 bases and J by 2 bases, with 14 bases left in between. The CDR3 loop spans 15 amino acids. Per the germline V gene, CDR1 is SGHNT and CDR2 is YYREEE (reference sequence). The DNA of the CDR3 is TGTGCCAGCAGCGGAAGGGACTTAACCACAGATACGCAGTATTTT. Translation: CASSGRDLTTDTQYF.

The chain combines TRBV6-5 with TRBJ1-1; no reliable D call. From germline, CDR1 is MNHEY and CDR2 SVGAGI. With 5 bases removed from V and 3 bases from J, the gap between germline ends came to 16 bases. This CDR3 comprises 15 residues. The CDR3 nucleotides are TGTGCCAGCAGTAATTGGGCTACGGAGGACACTGAAGCTTTCTTT. Residues: CASSNWATEDTEAFF.

The V and J genes are TRBV5-8 and TRBJ1-1; 7 nucleotides line up with TRBD1. The CDR3 is 14 amino acids. J was trimmed by 3 bases and V by 1 base; bases with no gene match: 3. CDR1 is SGHTS and CDR2 is YDEGEE in the germline V gene. CDR3 in DNA: TGTGCCAGCAGCTTGTTACAGGGGTACACTGAAGCTTTCTTT. This encodes CASSLLQGYTEAFF.

This clone was detected only once. This sequence joins TRBV7-7 and TRBJ2-5; 7 bases agree with TRBD1. The length of the CDR3 is 16 residues. V lost 3 bases to trimming and J lost 2 bases; unmatched junction nucleotides: 9. Germline CDR1 and CDR2: SSHAT and FNYEAQ (reference sequence). DNA for the CDR3: TGTGCCAGCAGCTTGAGTTTATCGACAGGGCAAGAGACCCAGTACTTC. The encoded protein is CASSLSLSTGQETQYF.

This chain uses TRBV5-4 with TRBJ1-6, with 8 positions matching TRBD1. V was pared by 4 bases and J by 11 bases, with 11 bases of the junction left unmatched. The germline CDR1 and CDR2 sequences are SGHNT and YYREEE (reference sequence). The CDR3 sequence is 15 residues long. The CDR3 here is CASSKNQGAAAPLHF. The CDR3 nucleotides are TGTGCCAGCAGCAAGAACCAGGGGGCTGCGGCACCCCTCCACTTT.

In this sample, this clone turned up a few times. This sequence joins TRBV11-3 and TRBJ2-2; 8 positions agree with TRBD1. There are 15 residues in the CDR3. V was clipped by 5 bases and J by 6 bases; unmatched bases: 8. In germline, CDR1 is SGHNT, CDR2 YENEEA. The CDR3 region is CASSERQGRSGELFF. In nucleotides, the CDR3 is TGTGCCAGCAGCGAAAGACAGGGGCGGTCCGGGGAGCTGTTTTTT. Using reference TRBV11-3 and TRBJ2-2 for the parts outside the CDR3, the full variable domain is EAGVVQSPRYKIIEKKQPVAFWCNPISGHNTLYWYLQNLGQGPELLIRYENEEAVDDSQLPKDRFSAERLKGVDSTLKIQPAELGDSAVYLCASSERQGRSGELFFGEGSRLTVL.

The V and J genes are TRBV28 and TRBJ1-6; TRBD1 matches 9 bases. The germline V gene has CDR1 MDHEN and CDR2 SYDVKM. Trimming at V came to 7 bases and at J to 7 bases, leaving 2 bases not matched to a gene. The CDR3 totals 13 residues. The CDR3 DNA reads as TGTGCCAGCAAGACAGGGGGAAATTCACCCCTCCACTTT. As protein: CASKTGGNSPLHF.

The count of this clone is one. This chain links TRBV6-5 with TRBJ2-7; weak D call: TRBD1 (6 bases). Germline V gene data show CDR1 as MNHEY and CDR2 as SVGAGI. The CDR3 contains 15 residues. V lost 5 bases and J 0 bases, leaving 14 bases between the germline ends. For the CDR3, the DNA is TGTGCCAGCAGTAAGACAGGTTTCGTCTCCTACGAGCAGTACTTC. As protein: CASSKTGFVSYEQYF.

The chain links TRBV2 to TRBJ1-1; unclear D gene. V lost 4 bases and J lost 2, with 20 bases in between. Germline V gene sequence: CDR1 SNHLY, CDR2 FYNNEI. The CDR3 sequence is 17 residues long. The CDR3 loop reads CASSGAPIGFYNTEAFF. CDR3 DNA sequence: TGTGCCAGCAGTGGGGCCCCCATTGGGTTCTATAACACTGAAGCTTTCTTT.

This chain joins TRBV6-6 and TRBJ1-2, with 9 bases that match TRBD1. CDR1 MNHNY and CDR2 SVGAGI come from the germline V gene (reference sequence). This CDR3 is 15 amino acids long. The trim removed 1 base at V and 6 bases at J, leaving 6 bases unmatched. CDR3 protein: CASSYWDRDYDGYTF. The CDR3 DNA follows: TGTGCCAGCAGTTACTGGGACAGGGACTATGATGGCTACACCTTC.

This rearrangement joins TRBV11-2 to TRBJ2-2, with 10 bases that match TRBD2. This CDR3 has 14 residues. V trimming: 5 bases; J trimming: 8 bases; junction bases outside the gene matches: 5. CDR1 and CDR2 (germline): SGHAT, FQNNGV. As DNA, the CDR3 is TGTGCCAGCAGCACCTCGACTAGCGGGGGGGAGCTGTTTTTT. Encoded protein: CASSTSTSGGELFF.

The chain is built from TRBV25-1 and TRBJ2-3; the D is unclear. There are 13 residues in the CDR3. Germline V gene sequence: CDR1 MGHDK, CDR2 SYGVNS. V lost 5 bases and J lost 0, with 6 bases in between. The CDR3 coding sequence is TGTGCCAGCAGTCTCCAGAGCACAGATACGCAGTATTTT. Translation: CASSLQSTDTQYF.

The rearrangement links TRBV2 to TRBJ1-2; weak D call: TRBD1 (5 bases). CDR3 length equals 12 residues. Germline V gene data show CDR1 as SNHLY and CDR2 as FYNNEI. Trimming took 6 bases from V and 6 from J, leaving 11 bases between them. The CDR3 coding sequence is TGTGCCAGCAGAGTCTCAGGGCATGGCTACACCTTC. Translated, it gives CASRVSGHGYTF.

V usage is TRBV7-2 and J usage is TRBJ1-1; the D is unclear. Germline V gene lookup returns CDR1 SGHTA and CDR2 FQGNSA. The CDR3 is 12 amino acids. V was pared by 2 bases and J by 10 bases, with 11 bases between. The CDR3 DNA follows: TGTGCCAGCAGCTTAACCCGCCGCGGAGCTTTCTTT. This gives the protein CASSLTRRGAFF.

In this sample, this clone turned up a few times. This chain uses TRBV7-9 with TRBJ1-4; D is unresolved. Germline V lookup: CDR1 SEHNR, CDR2 FQNEAQ (reference sequence). This CDR3 contains 13 residues. Deletions cut 2 bases from V and 4 bases from J, with 5 bases between. For the CDR3, the DNA is TGTGCCAGCAGCTTACTCAGTAATGAAAAACTGTTTTTT. Protein product: CASSLLSNEKLFF. The whole variable domain, remainder taken from reference TRBV7-9 and TRBJ1-4, is DTGVSQNPRHKITKRGQNVTFRCDPISEHNRLYWYRQTLGQGPEFLTYFQNEAQLEKSRLLSDRFSAERPKGSFSTLEIQRTEQGDSAMYLCASSLLSNEKLFFGSGTQLSVL.

This clone was counted a single time. This chain joins TRBV11-2 and TRBJ2-7; TRBD2 matches at 9 bases. From germline, CDR1 is SGHAT and CDR2 FQNNGV. CDR3 length equals 17 residues. Unmatched junction bases numbered 6, after V lost 0 bases and J lost 0 bases. The CDR3 reads CASSLDSPSGASYEQYF. The DNA of the CDR3 is TGTGCCAGCAGCTTAGATTCTCCTAGCGGGGCCTCCTACGAGCAGTACTTC.

The chain carries TRBV7-9 and TRBJ1-4, with TRBD1 matching 8 bases. V lost 4 bases, J lost 0 bases, and 1 base stayed unmatched. In germline, CDR1 is SEHNR, CDR2 FQNEAQ (reference sequence). The CDR3 is 15 residues long. The CDR3 spells CASSSTGATNEKLFF. The CDR3 DNA sequence: TGTGCCAGCAGCTCGACAGGGGCAACTAATGAAAAACTGTTTTTT.